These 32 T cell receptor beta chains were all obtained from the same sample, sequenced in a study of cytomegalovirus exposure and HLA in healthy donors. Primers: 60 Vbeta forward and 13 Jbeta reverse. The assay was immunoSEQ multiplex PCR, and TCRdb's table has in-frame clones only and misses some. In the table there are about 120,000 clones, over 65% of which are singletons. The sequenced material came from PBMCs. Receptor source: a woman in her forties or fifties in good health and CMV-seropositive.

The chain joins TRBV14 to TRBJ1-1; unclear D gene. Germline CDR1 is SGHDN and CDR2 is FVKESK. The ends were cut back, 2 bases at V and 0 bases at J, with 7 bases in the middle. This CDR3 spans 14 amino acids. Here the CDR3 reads CASSQNNMNTEAFF. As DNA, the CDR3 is TGTGCCAGCAGCCAAAACAATATGAACACTGAAGCTTTCTTT. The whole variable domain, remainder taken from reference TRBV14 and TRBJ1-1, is EAGVTQFPSHSVIEKGQTVTLRCDPISGHDNLYWYRRVMGKEIKFLLHFVKESKQDESGMPNNRFLAERTGGTYSTLKVQPAELEDSGVYFCASSQNNMNTEAFFGQGTRLTVV.

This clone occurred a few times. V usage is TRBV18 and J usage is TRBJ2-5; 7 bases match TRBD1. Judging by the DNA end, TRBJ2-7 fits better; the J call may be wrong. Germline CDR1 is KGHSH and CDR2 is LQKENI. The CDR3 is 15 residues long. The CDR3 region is CASSPLGTATYEQYF. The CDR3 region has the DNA TGTGCCAGCTCACCGCTTGGGACAGCCACCTACGAGCAGTACTTC.

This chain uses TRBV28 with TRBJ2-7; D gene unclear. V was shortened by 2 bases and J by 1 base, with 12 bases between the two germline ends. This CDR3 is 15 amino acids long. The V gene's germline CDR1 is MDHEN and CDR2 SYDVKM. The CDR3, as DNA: TGTGCCAGCAGTTTACTGTCGACACATTCCTACGAGCAGTACTTC. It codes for CASSLLSTHSYEQYF.

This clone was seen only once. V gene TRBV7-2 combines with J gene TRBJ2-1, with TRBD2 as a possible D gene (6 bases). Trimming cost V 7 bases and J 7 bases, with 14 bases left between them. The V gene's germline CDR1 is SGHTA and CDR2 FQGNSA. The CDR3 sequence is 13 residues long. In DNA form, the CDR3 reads TGTGCCAGCATGGACTATATCGCTAATGAGCAGTTCTTC. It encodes CASMDYIANEQFF.

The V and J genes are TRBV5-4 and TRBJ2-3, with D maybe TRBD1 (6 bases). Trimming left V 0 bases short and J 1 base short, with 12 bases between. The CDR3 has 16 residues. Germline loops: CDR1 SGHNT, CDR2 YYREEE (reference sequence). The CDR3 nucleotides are TGTGCCAGCAGCTTGGCAGGGGATGATGGCACAGATACGCAGTATTTT. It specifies CASSLAGDDGTDTQYF.

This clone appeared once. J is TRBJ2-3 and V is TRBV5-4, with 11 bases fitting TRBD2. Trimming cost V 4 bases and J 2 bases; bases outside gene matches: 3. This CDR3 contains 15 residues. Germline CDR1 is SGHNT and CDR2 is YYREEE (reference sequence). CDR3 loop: CASSRLAGNTDTQYF. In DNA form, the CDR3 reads TGTGCCAGCAGCAGACTAGCGGGGAACACAGATACGCAGTATTTT.

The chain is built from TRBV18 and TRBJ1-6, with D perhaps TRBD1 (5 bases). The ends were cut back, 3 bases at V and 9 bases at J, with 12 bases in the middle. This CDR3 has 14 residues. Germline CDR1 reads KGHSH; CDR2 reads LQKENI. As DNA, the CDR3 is TGTGCCAGCTCACCTCAGGGTGGTACTTCACCCCTCCACTTT. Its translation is CASSPQGGTSPLHF.

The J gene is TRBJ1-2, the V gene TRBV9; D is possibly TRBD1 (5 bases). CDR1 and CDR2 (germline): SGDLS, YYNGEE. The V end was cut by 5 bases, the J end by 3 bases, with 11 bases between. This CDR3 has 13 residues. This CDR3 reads CASSDSLDYGYTF. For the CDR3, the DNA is TGTGCCAGCAGTGACAGTTTGGACTATGGCTACACCTTC.

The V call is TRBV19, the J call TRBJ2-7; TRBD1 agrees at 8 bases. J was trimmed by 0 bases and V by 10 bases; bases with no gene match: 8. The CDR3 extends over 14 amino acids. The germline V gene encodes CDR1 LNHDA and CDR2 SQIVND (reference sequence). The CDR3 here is CATRTGRTSYEQYF. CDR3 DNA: TGTGCCACAAGGACAGGGAGGACCTCCTACGAGCAGTACTTC.

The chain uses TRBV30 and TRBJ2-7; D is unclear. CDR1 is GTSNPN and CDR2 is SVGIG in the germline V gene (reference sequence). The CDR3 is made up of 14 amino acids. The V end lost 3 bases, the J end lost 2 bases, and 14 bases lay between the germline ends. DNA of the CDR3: TGTGCCTGGAGCATCTCTGCCAGAACCTACGAGCAGTACTTC. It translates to CAWSISARTYEQYF.

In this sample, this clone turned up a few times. The CDR3 is CASRTGTGAYEQYF. The CDR3 nucleotides read TGTGCCAGCAGGACCGGGACTGGAGCCTACGAGCAGTACTTC. This chain links TRBV6-6 with TRBJ2-7; the D gene is possibly TRBD2 (6 bases). There are 14 residues in the CDR3. The germline V and J ends were trimmed by 6 bases and 2 bases, with 14 bases remaining between them. Germline loops: CDR1 MNHNY, CDR2 SVGAGI (reference sequence).

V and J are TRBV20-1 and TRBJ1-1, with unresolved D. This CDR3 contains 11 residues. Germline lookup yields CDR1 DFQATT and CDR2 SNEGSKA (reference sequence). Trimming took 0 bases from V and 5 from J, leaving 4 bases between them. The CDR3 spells CSARDRTEAFF. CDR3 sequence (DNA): TGCAGTGCTAGAGATAGAACTGAAGCTTTCTTT.

CDR3 amino acids: CASSRRGLATADTQYF. CDR3 sequence (DNA): TGTGCCAGCAGCCGACGCGGACTAGCGACGGCAGATACGCAGTATTTT. This chain links TRBV13 with TRBJ2-3, with 9 positions matching TRBD2. J was trimmed by 4 bases and V by 5 bases; bases with no gene match: 10. This CDR3 is 16 amino acids long. Looked up from germline, CDR1 is PRHDT and CDR2 is FYEKMQ (reference sequence).

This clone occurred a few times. The chain's CDR3 is CASSPTTGAKTKNIQYF. CDR3 DNA: TGTGCCAGCAGTCCAACCACAGGGGCGAAAACCAAAAACATTCAGTACTTC. The V gene is TRBV6-4, the J gene TRBJ2-4; TRBD1 agrees at 7 bases. This CDR3 is built from 17 residues. V shed 5 bases, J shed 2 bases, and the junction held 12 bases outside the gene matches. In germline, CDR1 is MRHNA, CDR2 SNTAGT.

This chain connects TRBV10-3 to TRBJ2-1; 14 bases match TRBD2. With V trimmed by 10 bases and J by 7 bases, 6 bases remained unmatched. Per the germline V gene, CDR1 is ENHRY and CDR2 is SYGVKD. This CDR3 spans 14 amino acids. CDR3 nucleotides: TGTGCCACCGCGGGACTAGCGGGAGTTAATGAGCAGTTCTTC. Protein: CATAGLAGVNEQFF.

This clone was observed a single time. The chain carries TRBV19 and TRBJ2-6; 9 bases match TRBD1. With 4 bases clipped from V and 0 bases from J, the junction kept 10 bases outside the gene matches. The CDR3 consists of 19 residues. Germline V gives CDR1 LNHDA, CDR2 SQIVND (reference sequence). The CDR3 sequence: CASSTTGTGSPSGANVLTF. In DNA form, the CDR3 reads TGTGCCAGTAGTACGACCGGGACAGGGAGTCCCTCTGGGGCCAACGTCCTGACTTTC.

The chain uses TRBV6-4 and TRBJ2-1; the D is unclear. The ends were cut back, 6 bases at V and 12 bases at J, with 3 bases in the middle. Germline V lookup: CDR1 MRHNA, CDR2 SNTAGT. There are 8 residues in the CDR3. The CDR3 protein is CASSGQFF. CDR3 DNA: TGTGCCAGCAGCGGGCAGTTCTTC.

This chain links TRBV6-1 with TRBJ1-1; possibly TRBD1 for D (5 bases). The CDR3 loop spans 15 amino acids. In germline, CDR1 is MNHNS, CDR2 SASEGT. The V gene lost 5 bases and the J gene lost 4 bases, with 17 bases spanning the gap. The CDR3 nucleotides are TGTGCCAGCAGTAGGGGTCTGGGCGGGGGCACTGAAGCTTTCTTT. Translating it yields CASSRGLGGGTEAFF.

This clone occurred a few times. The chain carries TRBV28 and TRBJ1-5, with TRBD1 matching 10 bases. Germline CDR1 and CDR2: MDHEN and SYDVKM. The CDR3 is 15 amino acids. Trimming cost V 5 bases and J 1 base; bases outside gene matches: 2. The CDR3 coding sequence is TGTGCCAGCAGTGACAGGGGGCACAGCAATCAGCCCCAGCATTTT. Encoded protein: CASSDRGHSNQPQHF.

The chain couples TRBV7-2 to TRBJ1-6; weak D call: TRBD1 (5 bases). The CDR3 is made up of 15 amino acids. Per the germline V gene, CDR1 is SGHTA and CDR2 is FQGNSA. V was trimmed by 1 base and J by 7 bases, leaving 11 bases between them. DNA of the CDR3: TGTGCCAGCAGCTTAGAAGGGGAAGGGAATTCACCCCTCCACTTT. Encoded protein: CASSLEGEGNSPLHF.

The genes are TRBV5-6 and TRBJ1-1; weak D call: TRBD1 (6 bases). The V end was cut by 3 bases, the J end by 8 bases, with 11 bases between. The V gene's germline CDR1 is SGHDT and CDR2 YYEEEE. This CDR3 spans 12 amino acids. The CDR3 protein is CASSYLDREAFF. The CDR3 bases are TGTGCCAGCAGCTACCTCGACAGGGAAGCTTTCTTT.

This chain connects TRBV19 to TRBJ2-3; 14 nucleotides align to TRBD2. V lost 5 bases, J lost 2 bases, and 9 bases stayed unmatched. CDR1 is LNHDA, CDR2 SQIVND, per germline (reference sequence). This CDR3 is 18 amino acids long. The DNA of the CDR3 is TGTGCCAGTAGTGTGGGACTAGCGGGGGAAACTAACACAGATACGCAGTATTTT. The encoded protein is CASSVGLAGETNTDTQYF.

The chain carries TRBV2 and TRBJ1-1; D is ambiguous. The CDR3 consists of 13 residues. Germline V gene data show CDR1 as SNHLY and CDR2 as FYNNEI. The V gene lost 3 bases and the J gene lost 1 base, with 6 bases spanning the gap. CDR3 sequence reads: CASSEPQNTEAFF. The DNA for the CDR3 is TGTGCCAGCAGTGAGCCACAGAACACTGAAGCTTTCTTT.

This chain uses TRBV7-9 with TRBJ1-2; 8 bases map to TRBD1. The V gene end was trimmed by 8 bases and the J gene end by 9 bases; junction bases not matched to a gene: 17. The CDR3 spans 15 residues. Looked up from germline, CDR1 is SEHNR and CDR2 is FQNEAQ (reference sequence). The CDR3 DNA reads TGTGCCAGCGCCCGGCCGGGACAGGTGGAGAAAAGCTACACCTTC. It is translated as CASARPGQVEKSYTF.

CDR3 nucleotides: TGTGCCAGCAGTTTATTGGGAGAATACGAGCAGTACTTC. It encodes CASSLLGEYEQYF. This rearrangement joins TRBV27 to TRBJ2-7; D is perhaps TRBD2 (5 bases). V was clipped by 1 base and J by 4 bases, with 8 bases between them. Looked up from germline, CDR1 is MNHEY and CDR2 is SMNVEV (reference sequence). The CDR3 is 13 residues long.

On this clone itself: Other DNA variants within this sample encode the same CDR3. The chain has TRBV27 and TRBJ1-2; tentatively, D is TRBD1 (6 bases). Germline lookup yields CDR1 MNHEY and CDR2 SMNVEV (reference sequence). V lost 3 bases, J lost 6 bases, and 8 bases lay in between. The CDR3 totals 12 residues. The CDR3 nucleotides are TGTGCCAGCAGTTTGTCAGGGGATGGCTACACCTTC. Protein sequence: CASSLSGDGYTF.

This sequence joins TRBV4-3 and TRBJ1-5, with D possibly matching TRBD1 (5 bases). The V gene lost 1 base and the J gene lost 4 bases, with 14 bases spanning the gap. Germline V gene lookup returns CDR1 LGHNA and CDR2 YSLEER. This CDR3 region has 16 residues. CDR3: CASSQVGREGNQPQHF. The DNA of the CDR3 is TGCGCCAGCAGCCAAGTTGGCAGGGAGGGGAATCAGCCCCAGCATTTT.

This CDR3 is CASINRGTTGELFF. The DNA of the CDR3 is TGTGCCAGCATTAACAGGGGGACCACCGGGGAGCTGTTTTTT. This chain links TRBV6-5 with TRBJ2-2; 8 bases are shared with TRBD1. CDR1 MNHEY and CDR2 SVGAGI come from the germline V gene. After removal of 7 bases from V and 4 bases from J, the junction contained 5 bases not matched to a gene. This CDR3 has 14 amino acids.

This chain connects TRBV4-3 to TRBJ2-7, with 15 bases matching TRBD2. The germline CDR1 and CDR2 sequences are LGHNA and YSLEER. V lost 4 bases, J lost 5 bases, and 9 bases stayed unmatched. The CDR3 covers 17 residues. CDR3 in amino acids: CASSPNGLAGGPHEQYF. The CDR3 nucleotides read TGCGCCAGCAGCCCCAATGGACTAGCGGGGGGGCCTCACGAGCAGTACTTC.

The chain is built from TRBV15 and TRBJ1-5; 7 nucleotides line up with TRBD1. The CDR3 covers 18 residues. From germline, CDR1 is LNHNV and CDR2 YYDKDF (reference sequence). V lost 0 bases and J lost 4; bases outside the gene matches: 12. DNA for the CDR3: TGTGCCACCAGCAGAGATAAATATCCGGGACAGTCAAATCAGCCCCAGCATTTT. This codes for CATSRDKYPGQSNQPQHF.

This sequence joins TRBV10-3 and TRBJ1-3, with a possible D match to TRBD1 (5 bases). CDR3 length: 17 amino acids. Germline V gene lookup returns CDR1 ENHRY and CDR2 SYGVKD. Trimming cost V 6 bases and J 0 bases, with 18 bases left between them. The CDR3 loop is CAIRSNTGSHSGNTIYF. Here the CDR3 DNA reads TGTGCCATCAGGTCTAACACAGGATCTCACTCTGGAAACACCATATATTTT.

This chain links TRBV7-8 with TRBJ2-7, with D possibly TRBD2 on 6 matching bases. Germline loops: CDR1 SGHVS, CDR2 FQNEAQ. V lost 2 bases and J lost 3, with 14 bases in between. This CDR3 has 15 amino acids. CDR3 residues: CASSLSDSGSYEQYF. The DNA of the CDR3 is TGTGCCAGCAGCTTATCCGATAGCGGAAGCTACGAGCAGTACTTC. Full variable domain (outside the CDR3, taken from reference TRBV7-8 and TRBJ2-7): GAGVSQSPRYKVAKRGQDVALRCDPISGHVSLFWYQQALGQGPEFLTYFQNEAQLDKSGLPSDRFFAERPEGSVSTLKIQRTQQEDSAVYLCASSLSDSGSYEQYFGPGTRLTVT.